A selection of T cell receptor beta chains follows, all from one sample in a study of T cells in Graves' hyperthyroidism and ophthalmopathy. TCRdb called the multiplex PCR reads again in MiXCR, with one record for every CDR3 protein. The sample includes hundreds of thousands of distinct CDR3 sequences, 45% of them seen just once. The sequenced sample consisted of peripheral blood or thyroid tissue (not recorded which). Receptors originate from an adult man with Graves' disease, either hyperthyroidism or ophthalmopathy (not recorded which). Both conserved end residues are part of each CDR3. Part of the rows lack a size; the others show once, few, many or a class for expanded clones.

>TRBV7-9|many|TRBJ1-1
CASSPRQGVNTEAFF
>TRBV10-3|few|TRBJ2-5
CAISELTRTSGRQETQYF
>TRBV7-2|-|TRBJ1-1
CASSFAGQTAEAFF
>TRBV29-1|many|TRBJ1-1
CSVNQGRRTEAFF
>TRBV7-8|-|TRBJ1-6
CASSWIQGAGNNSPLHF
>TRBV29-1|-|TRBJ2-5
CSGGPGEETQYF
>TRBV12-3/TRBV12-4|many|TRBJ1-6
CASSPHPVGLSPLHF
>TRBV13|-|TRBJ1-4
CASSPGTGFEKLFF
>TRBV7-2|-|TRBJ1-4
CASSQGTDYNEKLFF
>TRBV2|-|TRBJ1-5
CARGLGNQPQHF
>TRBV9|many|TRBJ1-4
CASSVGLTGNEKLFF
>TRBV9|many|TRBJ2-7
CASSGGQDYEQYF
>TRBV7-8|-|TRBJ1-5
CASTPGKRSNQPQHF
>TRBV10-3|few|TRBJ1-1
CAISEQAGHDTEAFF
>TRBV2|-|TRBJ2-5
CASSVPSGGETQYF
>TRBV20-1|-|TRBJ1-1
CSARSTGQARTEAFF